This T cell receptor beta chain emerged from a study of T cell responses to AZD1222 COVID-19 vaccine. General study findings and limits: Two doses of AZD1222 preceded a rise in Spike-specific TCR breadth and depth.

Assay: immunoSEQ multiplex PCR; the TCRdb copy retains only in-frame clones and omits some. The sample shows some 150,000 clones, approximately 94% of them seen only once. This clone appeared a single time. As yet, its antigen is unknown. The identical CDR3 is also encoded by other nucleotide sequences in the sample. Per the germline V gene, CDR1 is SGHRS and CDR2 is YFSETQ. V was cut by 0 bases and J by 1 base, with 7 bases left in between. The CDR3 is made up of 14 amino acids. This TCR came from an adult in good health. Sample: peripheral blood, taken on day 0 of AZD1222 vaccination. The genes are TRBV5-1 and TRBJ1-1, with TRBD1 as a possible D gene (6 bases). In DNA form, the CDR3 reads TGCGCCAGCAGCTTGGAGGGGGGGAACACTGAAGCTTTCTTT. It encodes CASSLEGGNTEAFF.